Detailed here is one T cell receptor (beta chain). These data belong to a study of technical replicates of blood from a few donors. Sequencing was performed with immunoSEQ multiplex PCR; in TCRdb, only in-frame clones are kept and a portion is missing. Of around 70,000 clones in the sample, 85% to 95% are singletons; the top ten hold under 0.5%. The receptor was isolated from a human donor in good health. The sample consisted of T cells isolated from PBMCs.

CDR3 DNA: TGTGCCAGCAGTTGGGACAGAGAAACCTACGAGCAGTACTTC. This sequence encodes CASSWDRETYEQYF. J is TRBJ2-7 and V is TRBV28; 7 bases are shared with TRBD1. The CDR3 sequence is 14 residues long. Looked up from germline, CDR1 is MDHEN and CDR2 is SYDVKM. After removal of 4 bases from V and 2 bases from J, the junction contained 5 bases not matched to a gene. Complete variable domain (other parts from reference TRBV28 and TRBJ2-7): DVKVTQSSRYLVKRTGEKVFLECVQDMDHENMFWYRQDPGLGLRLIYFSYDVKMKEKGDIPEGYSVSREKKERFSLILESASTNQTSMYLCASSWDRETYEQYFGPGTRLTVT.